These T cell receptor beta chains were read from a single sample in a study of molecular identifiers for immune sequencing clone quantification. TCRdb reanalysed the PCR reads using MiXCR and keeps one entry per CDR3 protein. The table includes some 320,000 distinct CDR3 sequences, about 22% detected once. The sample was naive CD8+ T cells from blood, with Jurkat cell RNA spiked in. All receptors come from a human donor in good health. Some libraries in this study had Jurkat cell RNA spiked in. The CDR3 runs from the conserved cysteine through the conserved F or W. The order of the fields is J gene, clone size, V gene, D gene, CDR3 protein, CDR3 DNA. The D gene is left open where the match is weak. Clone size is given for some rows only: seen once, a few or many times, or a class if the clone is expanded.

j_call: TRBJ2-1
clone_size: NA
v_call: TRBV24-1
d_call: TRBD2
cdr3_aa: CATSSGGAYNEQFF
cdr3_nt: TGTGCCACCAGTAGCGGGGGGGCCTACAATGAGCAGTTCTTC

j_call: TRBJ2-7
clone_size: many
v_call: TRBV2
d_call: NA
cdr3_aa: CASRTPGYSYEQYF
cdr3_nt: TGTGCCAGCAGGACCCCAGGGTACTCCTACGAGCAGTACTTC

j_call: TRBJ1-1
clone_size: many
v_call: TRBV12-3/TRBV12-4
d_call: NA
cdr3_aa: CASSLGEGNTEAFF
cdr3_nt: TGTGCCAGCAGTTTAGGAGAGGGAAACACTGAAGCTTTCTTT

j_call: TRBJ1-4
clone_size: NA
v_call: TRBV4-3
d_call: NA
cdr3_aa: CASSQDPGATNEKLFF
cdr3_nt: TGCGCCAGCAGCCAAGATCCGGGAGCAACTAATGAAAAACTGTTTTTT

j_call: TRBJ1-2
clone_size: few
v_call: TRBV15
d_call: NA
cdr3_aa: CATSSLMPRDGYTF
cdr3_nt: TGTGCCACCAGCTCCCTTATGCCCAGGGATGGCTACACCTTC

j_call: TRBJ1-6
clone_size: NA
v_call: TRBV15
d_call: TRBD1
cdr3_aa: CATSRADRGYNSPLHF
cdr3_nt: TGTGCCACCAGCAGAGCAGACAGGGGATATAATTCACCCCTCCACTTT

j_call: TRBJ1-1
clone_size: many
v_call: TRBV13
d_call: NA
cdr3_aa: CASSLTGHIENTEAFF
cdr3_nt: TGTGCCAGCAGCTTAACGGGACACATAGAGAACACTGAAGCTTTCTTT

j_call: TRBJ1-3
clone_size: many
v_call: TRBV5-5
d_call: TRBD1
cdr3_aa: CASSWGQSSGNTIYF
cdr3_nt: TGTGCCAGCAGCTGGGGACAGTCCTCTGGAAACACCATATATTTT

j_call: TRBJ2-2
clone_size: many
v_call: TRBV29-1
d_call: NA
cdr3_aa: CSDPGLAGPPGNTGELFF
cdr3_nt: TGCAGCGACCCTGGCTTGGCGGGACCCCCGGGAAACACCGGGGAGCTGTTTTTT

j_call: TRBJ2-7
clone_size: many
v_call: TRBV29-1
d_call: NA
cdr3_aa: CSVEGGGGYEQYF
cdr3_nt: TGCAGCGTTGAAGGTGGCGGAGGCTACGAGCAGTACTTC

j_call: TRBJ2-1
clone_size: NA
v_call: TRBV7-2
d_call: TRBD1
cdr3_aa: CASSLADGQRDRASRQYTHNEQFF
cdr3_nt: TGTGCCAGCAGCTTAGCAGATGGACAACGGGACAGGGCGTCTCGTCAATACACCCACAATGAGCAGTTCTTC

j_call: TRBJ2-2
clone_size: few
v_call: TRBV4-3
d_call: NA
cdr3_aa: CASSRRGGTGELFF
cdr3_nt: TGCGCCAGCAGCCGACGTGGGGGAACCGGGGAGCTGTTTTTT

j_call: TRBJ2-7
clone_size: many
v_call: TRBV4-2
d_call: TRBD2
cdr3_aa: CASSQESGIDIEQYF
cdr3_nt: TGTGCCAGCAGCCAGGAAAGCGGGATCGATATCGAGCAGTACTTC

j_call: TRBJ2-5
clone_size: NA
v_call: TRBV6-5
d_call: TRBD1
cdr3_aa: CASSLYRGQAPQYF
cdr3_nt: TGTGCCAGCAGTCTCTACAGGGGACAAGCGCCCCAGTACTTC

j_call: TRBJ2-1
clone_size: few
v_call: TRBV28
d_call: TRBD1
cdr3_aa: CASSGTGVFDEQFF
cdr3_nt: TGTGCCAGCAGCGGGACAGGGGTTTTCGATGAGCAGTTCTTC

j_call: TRBJ1-4
clone_size: few
v_call: TRBV9
d_call: NA
cdr3_aa: CASSVEAGDATNEKLFF
cdr3_nt: TGTGCCAGCAGCGTAGAGGCAGGGGATGCAACTAATGAAAAACTGTTTTTT

j_call: TRBJ2-3
clone_size: NA
v_call: TRBV6-5
d_call: NA
cdr3_aa: CASSYSGETDTQYF
cdr3_nt: TGTGCCAGCAGTTACTCCGGGGAAACAGATACGCAGTATTTT

j_call: TRBJ2-3
clone_size: NA
v_call: TRBV7-6
d_call: TRBD2
cdr3_aa: CVSSRSGSGTDTQYF
cdr3_nt: TGTGTCAGCAGTCGTAGCGGGAGCGGCACAGATACGCAGTATTTT

j_call: TRBJ2-1
clone_size: many
v_call: TRBV24-1
d_call: TRBD2
cdr3_aa: CAIGGDLDNEQFF
cdr3_nt: TGTGCCATCGGGGGGGATCTTGACAATGAGCAGTTCTTC

j_call: TRBJ1-1
clone_size: many
v_call: TRBV12-3/TRBV12-4
d_call: NA
cdr3_aa: CASTLTGTSTEAFF
cdr3_nt: TGTGCCAGCACCTTAACAGGAACTAGCACTGAAGCTTTCTTT

j_call: TRBJ2-7
clone_size: once
v_call: TRBV5-3
d_call: TRBD2
cdr3_aa: CASNLGLAGAVEQCF
cdr3_nt: TGTGCCAGCAACTTAGGACTAGCGGGGGCGGTCGAGCAGTGCTTC

j_call: TRBJ1-1
clone_size: few
v_call: TRBV4-3
d_call: TRBD1
cdr3_aa: CASTQAITGGGAFF
cdr3_nt: TGCGCCAGCACCCAGGCCATTACAGGGGGGGGAGCTTTCTTT

j_call: TRBJ2-3
clone_size: many
v_call: TRBV28
d_call: TRBD2
cdr3_aa: CASSFGREPPRNTDTQYF
cdr3_nt: TGTGCCAGCAGTTTTGGGCGGGAGCCTCCCCGGAACACAGATACGCAGTATTTT

j_call: TRBJ2-1
clone_size: NA
v_call: TRBV4-1
d_call: NA
cdr3_aa: CASSQVGAVEQFF
cdr3_nt: TGCGCCAGCAGCCAAGTTGGGGCGGTTGAGCAGTTCTTC

j_call: TRBJ2-1
clone_size: many
v_call: TRBV5-6
d_call: NA
cdr3_aa: CASSLGSGNEQFF
cdr3_nt: TGTGCCAGCAGCTTGGGTAGCGGCAATGAGCAGTTCTTC

j_call: TRBJ2-3
clone_size: many
v_call: TRBV12-3/TRBV12-4
d_call: NA
cdr3_aa: CASRTEDTDTQYF
cdr3_nt: TGTGCCAGCCGGACAGAGGACACAGATACGCAGTATTTT

j_call: TRBJ2-7
clone_size: many
v_call: TRBV6-2/TRBV6-3
d_call: NA
cdr3_aa: CASSFFRAGYEQYF
cdr3_nt: TGTGCCAGCAGTTTTTTCCGGGCGGGATACGAGCAGTACTTC

j_call: TRBJ1-1
clone_size: NA
v_call: TRBV11-2
d_call: NA
cdr3_aa: CAGSLGGDTEAFF
cdr3_nt: TGTGCCGGCAGCTTAGGGGGAGACACTGAAGCTTTCTTT

j_call: TRBJ2-7
clone_size: many
v_call: TRBV7-9
d_call: NA
cdr3_aa: CASSLAGGLSSF
cdr3_nt: TGTGCCAGCAGCTTAGCGGGGGGTTTATCGTCGTTC

j_call: TRBJ2-1
clone_size: few
v_call: TRBV7-9
d_call: NA
cdr3_aa: CASSLKVLSSYNEQFF
cdr3_nt: TGTGCCAGCAGCTTAAAAGTGCTGAGCTCCTACAATGAGCAGTTCTTC

j_call: TRBJ2-5
clone_size: few
v_call: TRBV7-3
d_call: TRBD2
cdr3_aa: CASSLIFSGRPRQETQYF
cdr3_nt: TGTGCCAGCAGCTTAATCTTCAGCGGGAGGCCCCGACAAGAGACCCAGTACTTC

j_call: TRBJ2-1
clone_size: NA
v_call: TRBV24-1
d_call: NA
cdr3_aa: CATSDWVEYSEQFF
cdr3_nt: TGTGCCACCAGTGATTGGGTTGAATACAGTGAGCAGTTCTTC

j_call: TRBJ1-1
clone_size: few
v_call: TRBV6-2/TRBV6-3
d_call: NA
cdr3_aa: CASSYQDPFPGTEAFF
cdr3_nt: TGTGCCAGCAGTTACCAGGACCCTTTCCCCGGCACTGAAGCTTTCTTT

j_call: TRBJ2-3
clone_size: many
v_call: TRBV2
d_call: TRBD2
cdr3_aa: CASRVTSGGDTDTQYF
cdr3_nt: TGTGCCAGCAGGGTAACTAGCGGGGGAGACACAGATACGCAGTATTTT

j_call: TRBJ2-1
clone_size: NA
v_call: TRBV20-1
d_call: NA
cdr3_aa: CSARDRTGVDNEQFF
cdr3_nt: TGCAGTGCTAGAGATAGAACGGGAGTAGACAATGAGCAGTTCTTC

j_call: TRBJ2-7
clone_size: NA
v_call: TRBV9
d_call: TRBD2
cdr3_aa: CASSPRPSGGAPEQYF
cdr3_nt: TGTGCCAGCAGCCCCCGACCCAGCGGGGGGGCCCCCGAGCAGTACTTC

j_call: TRBJ1-3
clone_size: few
v_call: TRBV29-1
d_call: NA
cdr3_aa: CSVGWGTDAGNTIYF
cdr3_nt: TGCAGCGTTGGTTGGGGGACGGACGCTGGAAACACCATATATTTT

j_call: TRBJ2-7
clone_size: many
v_call: TRBV29-1
d_call: TRBD2
cdr3_aa: CSVELAEDYEQYF
cdr3_nt: TGCAGCGTTGAGCTAGCGGAGGACTACGAGCAGTACTTC

j_call: TRBJ2-2
clone_size: NA
v_call: TRBV28
d_call: TRBD2
cdr3_aa: CASSFSLAGVVTKNTGELFF
cdr3_nt: TGTGCCAGCAGTTTCTCGCTAGCGGGAGTCGTCACTAAGAACACCGGGGAGCTGTTTTTT

j_call: TRBJ2-3
clone_size: many
v_call: TRBV29-1
d_call: NA
cdr3_aa: CSVENPTDTQYF
cdr3_nt: TGCAGCGTTGAAAACCCTACAGATACGCAGTATTTT

j_call: TRBJ2-7
clone_size: many
v_call: TRBV7-9
d_call: NA
cdr3_aa: CASSLASGHEQYF
cdr3_nt: TGTGCCAGCAGCTTAGCATCGGGCCACGAGCAGTACTTC

j_call: TRBJ1-2
clone_size: NA
v_call: TRBV4-1
d_call: NA
cdr3_aa: CASSQERGAPALYGYTF
cdr3_nt: TGCGCCAGCAGCCAAGAGCGGGGTGCTCCCGCCCTCTATGGCTACACCTTC

j_call: TRBJ2-7
clone_size: NA
v_call: TRBV27
d_call: TRBD2
cdr3_aa: CASSSTLAGSYEQYF
cdr3_nt: TGTGCCAGCAGCTCCACCCTAGCGGGCTCCTACGAGCAGTACTTC

j_call: TRBJ2-7
clone_size: many
v_call: TRBV4-1
d_call: TRBD1
cdr3_aa: CATRGDSYEQYF
cdr3_nt: TGCGCCACCAGAGGGGACAGCTACGAGCAGTACTTC

j_call: TRBJ2-3
clone_size: NA
v_call: TRBV12-5
d_call: TRBD2
cdr3_aa: CASGFPSSGGPTDTQYF
cdr3_nt: TGTGCTAGTGGTTTCCCCTCTAGCGGGGGCCCCACAGATACGCAGTATTTT

j_call: TRBJ1-1
clone_size: NA
v_call: TRBV6-2/TRBV6-3
d_call: TRBD1
cdr3_aa: CASSYAGQGRTEAFF
cdr3_nt: TGTGCCAGCAGTTACGCCGGACAGGGAAGGACTGAAGCTTTCTTT

j_call: TRBJ1-4
clone_size: many
v_call: TRBV28
d_call: TRBD1
cdr3_aa: CASSLNTGARNEKLFF
cdr3_nt: TGTGCCAGCAGTCTTAACACAGGGGCTAGGAATGAAAAACTGTTTTTT